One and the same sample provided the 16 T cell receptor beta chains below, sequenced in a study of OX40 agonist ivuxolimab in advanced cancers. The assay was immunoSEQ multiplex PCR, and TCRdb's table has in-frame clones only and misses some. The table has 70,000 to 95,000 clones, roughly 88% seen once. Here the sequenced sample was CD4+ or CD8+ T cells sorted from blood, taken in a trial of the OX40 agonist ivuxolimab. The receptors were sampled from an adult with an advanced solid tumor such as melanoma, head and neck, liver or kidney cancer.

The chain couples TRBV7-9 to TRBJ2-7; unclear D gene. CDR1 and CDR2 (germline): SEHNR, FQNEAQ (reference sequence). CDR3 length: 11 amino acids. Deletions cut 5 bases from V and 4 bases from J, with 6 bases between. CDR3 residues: CASSTNYEQYF. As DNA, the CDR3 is TGTGCCAGCAGCACGAATTACGAGCAGTACTTC.

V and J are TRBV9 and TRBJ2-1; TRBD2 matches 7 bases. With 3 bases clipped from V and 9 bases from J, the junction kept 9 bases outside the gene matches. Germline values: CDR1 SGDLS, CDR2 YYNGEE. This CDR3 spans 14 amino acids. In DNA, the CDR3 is TGTGCCAGCAGCGCTAGCGGAGACGGGCGTGAGCAGTTCTTC. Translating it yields CASSASGDGREQFF.

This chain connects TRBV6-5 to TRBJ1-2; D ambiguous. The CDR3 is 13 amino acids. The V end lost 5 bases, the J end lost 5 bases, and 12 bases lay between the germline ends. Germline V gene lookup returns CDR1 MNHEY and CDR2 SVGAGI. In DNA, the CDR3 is TGTGCCAGCAGTCAGCCCGAGCGGTATGGCTACACCTTC. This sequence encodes CASSQPERYGYTF.

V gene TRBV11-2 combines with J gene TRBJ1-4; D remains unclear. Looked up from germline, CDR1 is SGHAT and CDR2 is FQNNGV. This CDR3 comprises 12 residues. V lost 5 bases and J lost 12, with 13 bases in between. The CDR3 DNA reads TGTGCCAGCAGCCTCCCGGGTGGGGAACTGTTTTTT. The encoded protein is CASSLPGGELFF.

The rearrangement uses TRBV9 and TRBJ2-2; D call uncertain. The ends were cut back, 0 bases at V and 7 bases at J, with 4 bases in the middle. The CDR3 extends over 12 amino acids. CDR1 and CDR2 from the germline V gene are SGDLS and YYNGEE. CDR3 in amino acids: CASSVAVGELFF. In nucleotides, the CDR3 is TGTGCCAGCAGCGTAGCTGTCGGGGAGCTGTTTTTT.

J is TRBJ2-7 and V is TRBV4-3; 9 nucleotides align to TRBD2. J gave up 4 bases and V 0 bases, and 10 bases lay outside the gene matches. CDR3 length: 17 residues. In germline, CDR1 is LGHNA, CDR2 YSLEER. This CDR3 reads CASSQDDAGGPGYEQYF. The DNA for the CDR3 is TGCGCCAGCAGCCAAGATGATGCGGGAGGGCCCGGATACGAGCAGTACTTC.

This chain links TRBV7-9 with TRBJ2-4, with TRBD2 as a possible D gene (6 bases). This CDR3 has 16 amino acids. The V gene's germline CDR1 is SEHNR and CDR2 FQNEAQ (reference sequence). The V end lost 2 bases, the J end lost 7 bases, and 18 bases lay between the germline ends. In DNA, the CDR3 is TGTGCCAGCAGCTTAATTCTTGGGGGGACCGGTAACATTCAGTACTTC. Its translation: CASSLILGGTGNIQYF.

CDR3 sequence reads: CASSPQLAGGTDTQYF. Written as DNA, the CDR3 is TGTGCCAGCTCACCTCAACTAGCGGGAGGCACAGATACGCAGTATTTT. The chain employs TRBV18 and TRBJ2-3, with TRBD2 identical over 11 bases. The CDR3 is 16 residues long. Germline lookup yields CDR1 KGHSH and CDR2 LQKENI. After removal of 3 bases from V and 1 base from J, the junction contained 3 bases not matched to a gene. The variable domain in full, with the rest retrieved from reference TRBV18 and TRBJ2-3, is NAGVMQNPRHLVRRRGQEARLRCSPMKGHSHVYWYRQLPEEGLKFMVYLQKENIIDESGMPKERFSAEFPKEGPSILRIQQVVRGDSAAYFCASSPQLAGGTDTQYFGPGTRLTVL.

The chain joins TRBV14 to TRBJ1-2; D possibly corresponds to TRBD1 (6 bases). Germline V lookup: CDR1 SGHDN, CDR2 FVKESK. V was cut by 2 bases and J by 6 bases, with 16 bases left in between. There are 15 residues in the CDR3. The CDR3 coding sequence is TGTGCCAGCAGCCAATTTGAAGGGGGAGGCGATGGCTACACCTTC. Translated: CASSQFEGGGDGYTF.

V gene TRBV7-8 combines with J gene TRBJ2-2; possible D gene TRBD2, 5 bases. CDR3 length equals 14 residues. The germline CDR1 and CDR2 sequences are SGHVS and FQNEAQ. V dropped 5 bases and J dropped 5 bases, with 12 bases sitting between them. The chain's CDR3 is CASSRGGGTGELFF. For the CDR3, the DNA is TGTGCCAGCAGCCGAGGTGGAGGTACCGGGGAGCTGTTTTTT.

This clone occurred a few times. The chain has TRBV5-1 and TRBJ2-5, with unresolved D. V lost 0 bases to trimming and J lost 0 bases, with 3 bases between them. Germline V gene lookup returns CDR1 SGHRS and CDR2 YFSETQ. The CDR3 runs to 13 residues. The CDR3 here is CASSLAYQETQYF. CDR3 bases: TGCGCCAGCAGCTTGGCCTACCAAGAGACCCAGTACTTC.

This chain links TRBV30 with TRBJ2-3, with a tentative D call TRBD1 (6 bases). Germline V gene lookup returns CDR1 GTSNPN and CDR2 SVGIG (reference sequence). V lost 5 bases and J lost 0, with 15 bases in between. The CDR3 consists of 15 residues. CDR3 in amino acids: CAWGAGALSTDTQYF. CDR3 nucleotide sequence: TGTGCCTGGGGGGCAGGGGCTCTTAGCACAGATACGCAGTATTTT.

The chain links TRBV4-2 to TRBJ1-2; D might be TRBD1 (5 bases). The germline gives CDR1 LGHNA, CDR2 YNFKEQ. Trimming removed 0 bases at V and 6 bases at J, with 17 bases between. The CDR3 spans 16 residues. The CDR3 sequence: CASSQDLGQGRDGYTF. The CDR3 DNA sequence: TGTGCCAGCAGCCAAGACTTAGGACAAGGCCGGGATGGCTACACCTTC.

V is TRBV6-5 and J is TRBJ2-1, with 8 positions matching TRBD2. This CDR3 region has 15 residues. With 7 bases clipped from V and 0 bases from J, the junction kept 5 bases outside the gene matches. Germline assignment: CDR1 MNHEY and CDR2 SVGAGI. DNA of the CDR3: TGTGCCAGCACCCTAGCGGGCAGCTCCTACAATGAGCAGTTCTTC. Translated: CASTLAGSSYNEQFF.

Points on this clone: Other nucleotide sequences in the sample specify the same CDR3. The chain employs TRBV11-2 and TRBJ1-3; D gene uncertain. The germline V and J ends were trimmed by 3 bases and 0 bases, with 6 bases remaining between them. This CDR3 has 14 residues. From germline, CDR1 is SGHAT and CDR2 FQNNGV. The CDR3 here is CASSLGSSGNTIYF. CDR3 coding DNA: TGTGCCAGCAGCTTGGGCAGCTCTGGAAACACCATATATTTT.

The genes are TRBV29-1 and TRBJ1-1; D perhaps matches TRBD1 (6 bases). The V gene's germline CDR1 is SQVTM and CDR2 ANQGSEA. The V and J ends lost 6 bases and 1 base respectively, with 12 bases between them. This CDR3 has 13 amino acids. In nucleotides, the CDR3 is TGCAGCGTCCACAGGGCCCCGAACACTGAAGCTTTCTTT. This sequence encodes CSVHRAPNTEAFF.